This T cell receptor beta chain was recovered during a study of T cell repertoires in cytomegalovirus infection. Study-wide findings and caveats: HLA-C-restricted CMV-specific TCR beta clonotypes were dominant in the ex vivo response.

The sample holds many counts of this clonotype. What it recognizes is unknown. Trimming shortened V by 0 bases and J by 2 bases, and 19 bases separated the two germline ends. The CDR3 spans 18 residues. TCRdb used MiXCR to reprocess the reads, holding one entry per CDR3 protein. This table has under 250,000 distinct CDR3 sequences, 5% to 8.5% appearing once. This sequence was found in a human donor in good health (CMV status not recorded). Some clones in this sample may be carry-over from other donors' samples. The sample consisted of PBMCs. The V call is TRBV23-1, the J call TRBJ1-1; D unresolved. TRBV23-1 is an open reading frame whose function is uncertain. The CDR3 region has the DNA TGCGCCAGCAGTCAATCCGACTCCTTTTCTCAGATTAACACTGAAGCTTTCTTT. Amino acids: CASSQSDSFSQINTEAFF.